This T cell receptor beta chain stems from a study of T cells in narcolepsy. Study observations and caveats: No autoreactive T cell clone sequences appeared in some memory CD4+ repertoires. Blood of same and different patients, but not healthy controls, reportedly held recurring autoreactive clonotypes.

Details on this clone: Its antigen is undetermined.

TCRdb keeps only in-frame clones here, not all; method: immunoSEQ multiplex PCR. The sample has around 24,000 clones, roughly four fifths seen once. Trimming removed 4 bases at V and 0 bases at J, with 8 bases between. The CDR3 extends over 15 amino acids. Germline V gives CDR1 SGHNT, CDR2 YYREEE (reference sequence). The source is a human donor in good health. Material: memory (CD45RA-) CD4+ T cells from blood. The J gene is TRBJ2-6, the V gene TRBV5-4, with D unclear. In nucleotides, the CDR3 is TGTGCCAGCAGCACCGACGGCTCTGGGGCCAACGTCCTGACTTTC. Translated, it gives CASSTDGSGANVLTF.